The present T cell receptor beta chain was sequenced within a study of neurological immune-mediated disorders. The CDR3 is 16 amino acids. Looked up from germline, CDR1 is KGHSH and CDR2 is LQKENI. V lost 3 bases and J lost 3, with 17 bases in between. This clonotype was seen at least ten times. It was by 5'RACE with 10-nucleotide random UMIs that the cDNA was made. TCRdb re-called the 5' RACE reads with MiXCR, one entry per CDR3 protein. The repertoire holds roughly 100,000 distinct CDR3 sequences, with 9.5% to 14% as singletons. Time point denoted: longitudinal time-point 3. The unsorted libraries originated from 2 million PBMCs that had been stored at -80 C.

The V call is TRBV18, the J call TRBJ2-5, with a weak D call TRBD2 (6 bases). The TCR originated in a female donor with HTLV-1-associated myelopathy (HAM/TSP). The sequenced sample was PBMCs. The CDR3 sequence: CASSPLGQGGEETQYF. Written as DNA, the CDR3 is TGTGCCAGCTCACCCCTCGGGCAGGGAGGAGAAGAGACCCAGTACTTC.